These 18 T cell receptor beta chains share one sample of origin, sequenced in a study of cytomegalovirus exposure and HLA in healthy donors. With 60 Vbeta and 13 Jbeta primers, the PCR was carried out. Profiled with immunoSEQ multiplex PCR; TCRdb holds only in-frame clones, not every one. The profile covers over 150,000 clones, with around 83% appearing a single time and about 1.3% taken by the ten largest. Sequencing input: PBMCs. The origin of the receptors is a girl aged 2 to 9 in good health and CMV-seropositive.

The chain joins TRBV4-1 to TRBJ2-7; 10 bases are a match to TRBD1. The CDR3 runs to 16 residues. Unmatched junction bases numbered 9, after V lost 4 bases and J lost 3 bases. Germline values: CDR1 MGHRA, CDR2 YSYEKL. The chain's CDR3 is CASSRFAGTGVYEQYF. DNA for the CDR3: TGCGCCAGCAGCCGCTTCGCCGGGACAGGGGTCTACGAGCAGTACTTC.

V is TRBV28 and J is TRBJ2-7; TRBD1 is a possible D gene (5 bases). Trimming took 5 bases from V and 3 from J, leaving 17 bases between them. The length of the CDR3 is 15 residues. Germline loops: CDR1 MDHEN, CDR2 SYDVKM. The CDR3 bases are TGTGCCAGCAGTGAAACTCAGGGAAGTTACTACGAGCAGTACTTC. It is translated as CASSETQGSYYEQYF.

This clone was found once. The chain uses TRBV1 and TRBJ2-2; the DNA was not used to check the table's D call, TRBD2. TRBV1 is a pseudogene. CDR3 size: 20 residues. The CDR3 sequence is CTSSQVGGLAGGRFTGELFF. CDR3 nucleotides: TGCACCAGCAGCCAAGTTGGGGGACTAGCGGGGGGCCGTTTCACCGGGGAGCTGTTTTTT.

The chain is built from TRBV19 and TRBJ1-1, with a possible D match to TRBD1 (5 bases). CDR3 length: 13 residues. Per the germline V gene, CDR1 is LNHDA and CDR2 is SQIVND (reference sequence). Trimming left V 7 bases short and J 3 bases short, with 12 bases between. DNA of the CDR3: TGTGCCAGTAAAACAGGATCCTACACTGAAGCTTTCTTT. It is translated as CASKTGSYTEAFF.

The chain joins TRBV19 to TRBJ2-1; 7 nucleotides line up with TRBD2. Germline CDR1 reads LNHDA; CDR2 reads SQIVND (reference sequence). The J segment lost 3 bases and the V segment lost 4 bases, leaving 6 bases of the junction unmatched. The CDR3 contains 15 residues. CDR3 in amino acids: CASSTGRGFYNEQFF. The CDR3, as DNA: TGTGCCAGTAGTACGGGGCGGGGGTTCTACAATGAGCAGTTCTTC.

V usage is TRBV7-9 and J usage is TRBJ2-1, with a possible D match to TRBD2 (5 bases). Trimming removed 1 base from V and 9 bases from J, with 22 bases in between. The germline CDR1 and CDR2 sequences are SEHNR and FQNEAQ (reference sequence). The CDR3 length is 17 residues. This chain's CDR3 is CASSLVYGGVRAGEQFF. The CDR3 nucleotides are TGTGCCAGCAGCTTAGTGTATGGTGGTGTAAGGGCGGGTGAGCAGTTCTTC.

V and J are TRBV19 and TRBJ1-5, with a possible D match to TRBD1 (6 bases). This CDR3 has 15 residues. The V and J ends lost 4 bases and 3 bases respectively, with 13 bases between them. Looked up from germline, CDR1 is LNHDA and CDR2 is SQIVND (reference sequence). CDR3 sequence reads: CASSTQGGPNQPQHF. The CDR3 bases are TGTGCCAGTAGTACCCAAGGGGGTCCCAATCAGCCCCAGCATTTT. Full variable domain (missing parts from reference TRBV19 and TRBJ1-5): DGGITQSPKYLFRKEGQNVTLSCEQNLNHDAMYWYRQDPGQGLRLIYYSQIVNDFQKGDIAEGYSVSREKKESFPLTVTSAQKNPTAFYLCASSTQGGPNQPQHFGDGTRLSIL.

The V gene is TRBV15, the J gene TRBJ2-7; unclear D gene. Trimming cost V 1 base and J 4 bases, with 11 bases left between them. CDR3 size: 14 residues. The germline CDR1 and CDR2 sequences are LNHNV and YYDKDF (reference sequence). CDR3 in DNA: TGTGCCACCAGCAGAGGCCCCCCAGATTACGAGCAGTACTTC. It specifies CATSRGPPDYEQYF.

The chain recombines TRBV11-2 with TRBJ2-1, with 12 bases lining up with TRBD2. With V trimmed by 11 bases and J by 7 bases, 6 bases remained unmatched. Germline CDR1 SGHAT, CDR2 FQNNGV. The CDR3 runs to 13 residues. DNA for the CDR3: TGTGCCTCTCGGACTAGCGGGGTTAATGAGCAGTTCTTC. Its protein is CASRTSGVNEQFF.

This clone was picked up one time. The rearrangement links TRBV28 to TRBJ2-3; 7 bases match TRBD2. This CDR3 has 15 amino acids. Germline CDR1 is MDHEN and CDR2 is SYDVKM. Germline trimming cut 5 bases from V and 4 bases from J; bases unmatched to any gene: 9. CDR3 sequence (DNA): TGTGCCAGCAGTCCAGCTAGCGGACTTCCAGATACGCAGTATTTT. It translates to CASSPASGLPDTQYF.

The chain employs TRBV15 and TRBJ1-5, with D tentatively TRBD1 (6 bases). V was pared by 1 base and J by 7 bases, with 17 bases between. The germline gives CDR1 LNHNV, CDR2 YYDKDF (reference sequence). This CDR3 has 16 residues. CDR3 loop: CATSRAGAGRHQPQHF. CDR3 in DNA: TGTGCCACCAGCAGAGCAGGGGCAGGGCGACACCAGCCCCAGCATTTT.

The chain has TRBV6-1 and TRBJ1-1; 10 bases are a match to TRBD1. Germline CDR1 is MNHNS and CDR2 is SASEGT. V shed 7 bases, J shed 7 bases, and the junction held 6 bases outside the gene matches. The CDR3 is 13 residues long. CDR3 in amino acids: CASTGQGLIEAFF. DNA for the CDR3: TGTGCCAGCACGGGACAGGGGCTAATTGAAGCTTTCTTT.

V is TRBV28 and J is TRBJ2-7; TRBD2 matches at 10 bases. Germline trimming cut 6 bases from V and 2 bases from J; bases unmatched to any gene: 7. Germline CDR1 and CDR2: MDHEN and SYDVKM. This CDR3 is 15 amino acids long. The CDR3 loop is CASRSGLADAYEQYF. CDR3 coding DNA: TGTGCCAGCAGGTCCGGACTAGCGGATGCCTACGAGCAGTACTTC.

The chain links TRBV9 to TRBJ2-6, with D unresolved. Germline V gives CDR1 SGDLS, CDR2 YYNGEE. Between the trimmed V and J ends, which lost 5 bases and 1 base, there was a span of 10 bases. The CDR3 loop spans 15 amino acids. CDR3 sequence (DNA): TGTGCCAGCAGGTCAACAGCTTCTGGGGCCAACGTCCTGACTTTC. Translating gives CASRSTASGANVLTF.

This clone was recorded once. J is TRBJ2-1 and V is TRBV30; D may be TRBD2 (5 bases). The CDR3 is 13 residues long. The germline V gene has CDR1 GTSNPN and CDR2 SVGIG (reference sequence). The germline V and J ends were trimmed by 0 bases and 9 bases, with 12 bases remaining between them. The CDR3 region has the DNA TGTGCCTGGAGTGTTGAATCAGGAGGTGAGCAGTTCTTC. As protein: CAWSVESGGEQFF. Full variable domain (missing parts from reference TRBV30 and TRBJ2-1): SQTIHQWPATLVQPVGSPLSLECTVEGTSNPNLYWYRQAAGRGLQLLFYSVGIGQISSEVPQNLSASRPQDRQFILSSKKLLLSDSGFYLCAWSVESGGEQFFGPGTRLTVL.

V and J are TRBV9 and TRBJ2-6, with D maybe TRBD2 (6 bases). This CDR3 contains 16 residues. Germline CDR1 reads SGDLS; CDR2 reads YYNGEE. Trimming took off 0 bases at V and 3 bases at J, with 10 bases between the two ends. The CDR3 loop is CASSVGGVGGANVLTF. CDR3 sequence (DNA): TGTGCCAGCAGCGTAGGGGGGGTTGGTGGGGCCAACGTCCTGACTTTC.

V usage is TRBV25-1 and J usage is TRBJ2-1; 10 bases match TRBD2. There are 15 residues in the CDR3. From germline, CDR1 is MGHDK and CDR2 SYGVNS. V was pared by 7 bases and J by 4 bases, with 7 bases of the junction left unmatched. CDR3 sequence reads: CASTSGGPHYNEQFF. The CDR3 coding sequence is TGTGCCAGCACTAGCGGGGGCCCACATTACAATGAGCAGTTCTTC.

The rearrangement links TRBV9 to TRBJ1-1; TRBD1 is a possible D gene (6 bases). Germline assignment: CDR1 SGDLS and CDR2 YYNGEE. CDR3 size: 18 residues. With 0 bases removed from V and 0 bases from J, the gap between germline ends came to 18 bases. The CDR3 loop reads CASSVGWGQTSMNTEAFF. Here the CDR3 DNA reads TGTGCCAGCAGCGTAGGGTGGGGGCAGACCTCCATGAACACTGAAGCTTTCTTT.